This is a list of T cell receptor beta chains from one sample in a study of blood T cell repertoires in COVID-19. Some clones are missing from TCRdb's copy, which holds only in-frame ones; the method was immunoSEQ multiplex PCR. Of some 130,000 clones listed, approximately 80% are singletons. Sequencing input: peripheral blood. The receptors shown here come from a man aged 55 to 70 who had recovered from COVID-19. Each CDR3 is given without its conserved first and last residue.

j_gene: TRBJ2-1; len: 17; v_gene: TRBV15; CDR3aa: ATSSQFAMDKISYNEQF
j_gene: TRBJ1-2; len: 12; v_gene: TRBV30; CDR3aa: AWAPDTLTYGYT
j_gene: TRBJ1-5; len: 14; v_gene: TRBV2; CDR3aa: ASSQLSPAEHQPQH
j_gene: TRBJ1-1; len: 11; v_gene: TRBV12-3/TRBV12-4; CDR3aa: ASRTDSYTEAF
j_gene: TRBJ1-1; len: 11; v_gene: TRBV12-3/TRBV12-4; CDR3aa: ASSFRSGTEAF
j_gene: TRBJ2-3; len: 14; v_gene: TRBV5-4; CDR3aa: ASSLALAGGKDTQY
j_gene: TRBJ1-4; len: 12; v_gene: TRBV19; CDR3aa: ASSPGTFNEKLF
j_gene: TRBJ1-4; len: 10; v_gene: TRBV5-1; CDR3aa: ASSSGNEKLF
j_gene: TRBJ2-1; len: 12; v_gene: TRBV7-8; CDR3aa: ASSLGGGFNEQF
j_gene: TRBJ1-2; len: 10; v_gene: TRBV5-1; CDR3aa: ASSLGQEVYT
j_gene: TRBJ2-6; len: 13; v_gene: TRBV30; CDR3aa: AWSPLFSGANVLT
j_gene: TRBJ2-1; len: 15; v_gene: TRBV7-9; CDR3aa: ASSPRPRGQGGNEQF
j_gene: TRBJ2-5; len: 11; v_gene: TRBV30; CDR3aa: AWSTSGQETQY
j_gene: TRBJ2-3; len: 14; v_gene: TRBV3-1/TRBV3-2; CDR3aa: ASSPSSGIRTDTQY
j_gene: TRBJ2-3; len: 14; v_gene: TRBV6-1; CDR3aa: ASSEGLAGGTDTQY
j_gene: TRBJ1-5; len: 15; v_gene: TRBV20-1; CDR3aa: SASLLAGSESNQPQH
j_gene: TRBJ2-1; len: 14; v_gene: TRBV9; CDR3aa: ASSAGQGSSYNEQF
j_gene: TRBJ2-7; len: 11; v_gene: TRBV30; CDR3aa: AWSGGGGYEQY
j_gene: TRBJ2-6; len: 16; v_gene: TRBV18; CDR3aa: ASSPLGQGASGANVLT
j_gene: TRBJ2-7; len: 13; v_gene: TRBV5-5; CDR3aa: ASSFIPASSYEQY
j_gene: TRBJ1-3; len: 13; v_gene: TRBV7-2; CDR3aa: ASSLGQGFGNTIY
j_gene: TRBJ1-1; len: 12; v_gene: TRBV19; CDR3aa: ASSIRLGNTEAF
j_gene: TRBJ1-3; len: 13; v_gene: TRBV28; CDR3aa: ASSVTRGRGNTIY
j_gene: TRBJ1-2; len: 10; v_gene: TRBV12-3/TRBV12-4; CDR3aa: ASSLYRYGYT
j_gene: TRBJ1-6; len: 11; v_gene: TRBV2; CDR3aa: ASRDRTNSPLH
j_gene: TRBJ2-1; len: 14; v_gene: TRBV19; CDR3aa: ASSPRTSGSGNEQF
j_gene: TRBJ2-6; len: 18; v_gene: TRBV21-1; CDR3aa: ASSKEYTGPESSGANVLT
j_gene: TRBJ1-1; len: 14; v_gene: TRBV4-1; CDR3aa: ASSHPKGQGRTEAF
j_gene: TRBJ2-1; len: 12; v_gene: TRBV6-2/TRBV6-3; CDR3aa: ASSYYGLTNEQF
j_gene: TRBJ2-1; len: 13; v_gene: TRBV5-1; CDR3aa: ASSLAATANNEQF
j_gene: TRBJ1-4; len: 12; v_gene: TRBV2; CDR3aa: ASIQGSTNEKLF
j_gene: TRBJ1-5; len: 11; v_gene: TRBV3-1/TRBV3-2; CDR3aa: ASSLDLNQPQH
j_gene: TRBJ1-6; len: 11; v_gene: TRBV2; CDR3aa: ASEQEGGSPLH
j_gene: TRBJ1-1; len: 11; v_gene: TRBV30; CDR3aa: AWSPGGSTEAF
j_gene: TRBJ2-1; len: 13; v_gene: TRBV7-3; CDR3aa: ASSLNSGRASEQF
j_gene: TRBJ1-2; len: 12; v_gene: TRBV2; CDR3aa: ASGNRGQGYGYT
j_gene: TRBJ1-5; len: 12; v_gene: TRBV28; CDR3aa: ASTLVTDNQPQH
j_gene: TRBJ2-5; len: 15; v_gene: TRBV9; CDR3aa: ASSVDPPGALGETQY
j_gene: TRBJ2-6; len: 14; v_gene: TRBV27; CDR3aa: ATYGGVLTGANVLT
j_gene: TRBJ1-3; len: 13; v_gene: TRBV14; CDR3aa: ASSLLRRSGNTIY
j_gene: TRBJ2-1; len: 13; v_gene: TRBV2; CDR3aa: ASREDRLAYNEQF
j_gene: TRBJ2-2; len: 13; v_gene: TRBV5-4; CDR3aa: ASSPRVPNTGELF
j_gene: TRBJ1-2; len: 12; v_gene: TRBV27; CDR3aa: ASSTALSNYGYT
j_gene: TRBJ1-1; len: 12; v_gene: TRBV5-6; CDR3aa: ASRPTRGSTEAF
j_gene: TRBJ2-7; len: 12; v_gene: TRBV7-3; CDR3aa: ASSLSGNRDQQY
j_gene: TRBJ1-6; len: 12; v_gene: TRBV19; CDR3aa: ASGDDGGNSPLH
j_gene: TRBJ2-2; len: 14; v_gene: TRBV19; CDR3aa: ASSLRDRGQTGELF
j_gene: TRBJ2-7; len: 11; v_gene: TRBV28; CDR3aa: ASRPALSYEQY
j_gene: TRBJ2-1; len: 13; v_gene: TRBV6-1; CDR3aa: ASSDAGLAGAEQF
j_gene: TRBJ2-7; len: 10; v_gene: TRBV18; CDR3aa: ASSRGQSEQY
j_gene: TRBJ1-5; len: 12; v_gene: TRBV28; CDR3aa: ASSLGQSNQPQH
j_gene: TRBJ2-3; len: 14; v_gene: TRBV5-4; CDR3aa: ASSLEGGPTTDTQY
j_gene: TRBJ2-1; len: 14; v_gene: TRBV28; CDR3aa: ASSLPGAGNYNEQF
j_gene: TRBJ1-6; len: 14; v_gene: TRBV5-1; CDR3aa: ASSLRDLRGNSPLH
j_gene: TRBJ1-3; len: 11; v_gene: TRBV4-3; CDR3aa: ASSQGEVDTIY
j_gene: TRBJ1-1; len: 13; v_gene: TRBV5-1; CDR3aa: ASSPGRGSDTEAF